Presented here are 9 T cell receptor beta chains from one specimen sequenced in a study of lymphopenia after photon versus proton radiotherapy. Data came from immunoSEQ multiplex PCR; TCRdb stores just in-frame clones and leaves some out. The table records about 40,000 clones, about 86% of them present only once. The specimen comprised peripheral blood, sampled from a patient treated with proton-based radiotherapy. The receptors derive from a woman in her 70s with pancreatic cancer. Some clones in this sample may be carry-over from other donors' samples.

The rearrangement joins TRBV27 to TRBJ2-7, with a possible D match to TRBD1 (8 bases). CDR3 length equals 18 residues. Between the trimmed V and J ends, which lost 4 bases and 5 bases, there was a span of 27 bases. Germline V lookup: CDR1 MNHEY, CDR2 SMNVEV (reference sequence). The chain's CDR3 is CASSSWGQAEPGGNEQYF. The CDR3 DNA is TGTGCCAGCAGTTCCTGGGGACAGGCCGAACCGGGAGGCAACGAGCAGTACTTC.

In this sample, this clone turned up once. The chain carries TRBV19 and TRBJ1-5; tentative D call: TRBD1 (6 bases). Germline values: CDR1 LNHDA, CDR2 SQIVND (reference sequence). V was shortened by 1 base and J by 4 bases, with 14 bases between the two germline ends. The CDR3 is 16 amino acids. The CDR3 sequence: CASSIVYRDRNQPQHF. The CDR3 DNA sequence: TGTGCCAGTAGTATAGTGTACAGGGATAGAAATCAGCCCCAGCATTTT.

The gene calls are TRBV5-1 and TRBJ2-1; D ambiguous. Deletions cut 1 base from V and 3 bases from J, with 11 bases between. From germline, CDR1 is SGHRS and CDR2 YFSETQ. The CDR3 is made up of 15 amino acids. The CDR3 protein is CASSLLPGGYNEQFF. CDR3 in DNA: TGCGCCAGCAGCTTGTTACCGGGTGGCTACAATGAGCAGTTCTTC.

The V call is TRBV7-9, the J call TRBJ2-3; D ambiguous. Germline CDR1 is SEHNR and CDR2 is FQNEAQ (reference sequence). Trimming shortened V by 8 bases and J by 4 bases, and 7 bases separated the two germline ends. The CDR3 loop spans 11 amino acids. CDR3 sequence (DNA): TGTGCCAGCGACGCCGCAGATACGCAGTATTTT. Its translation is CASDAADTQYF.

This CDR3 is CASSLAGTDNSYEQYF. The CDR3 DNA reads as TGCGCCAGCAGCTTGGCCGGGACAGACAACTCCTACGAGCAGTACTTC. The rearrangement uses TRBV5-1 and TRBJ2-7; 7 bases map to TRBD1. Per germline, CDR1 SGHRS and CDR2 YFSETQ. The CDR3 contains 16 residues. V lost 0 bases and J lost 0; bases outside the gene matches: 6.

The chain uses TRBV21-1 and TRBJ1-6. TRBV21-1 constitutes a pseudogene. The CDR3 has 16 amino acids. In nucleotides, the CDR3 is TGTGCCAGCAGTCCAGAGGCGGGGACTCTCCATTCACCCCTCCACTTT. This codes for CASSPEAGTLHSPLHF.

CDR3 nucleotide sequence: TGTGCCAGCAGACCCGAGGGGGCAGGGCGTACTGAAGCTTTCTTT. This encodes CASRPEGAGRTEAFF. The chain couples TRBV28 to TRBJ1-1; 7 nucleotides agree with TRBD1. V lost 6 bases to trimming and J lost 5 bases; unmatched junction nucleotides: 12. The CDR3 length is 15 residues. CDR1 is MDHEN and CDR2 is SYDVKM in the germline V gene.

The V call is TRBV28, the J call TRBJ2-2; TRBD2 agrees at 11 bases. Per the germline V gene, CDR1 is MDHEN and CDR2 is SYDVKM. The CDR3 sequence is 16 residues long. The ends lost 5 bases at V and 6 bases at J; junction bases unmatched: 8. The CDR3 coding sequence is TGTGCCAGCAGTACTAGCGGGAGAGTGTGGGCCGGGGAGCTGTTTTTT. Amino acid sequence: CASSTSGRVWAGELFF.

This clone was recorded only once. The chain recombines TRBV6-5 with TRBJ1-2; 11 nucleotides align to TRBD1. Germline lookup yields CDR1 MNHEY and CDR2 SVGAGI. V was clipped by 2 bases and J by 8 bases; unmatched bases: 4. This CDR3 has 14 residues. The CDR3: CASSYTGTGGGYTF. The CDR3 bases are TGTGCCAGCAGTTACACCGGGACAGGGGGAGGCTACACCTTC.